This is a list of T cell receptor beta chains from one sample in a study of T cell changes during pregnancy in multiple sclerosis. Only in-frame clones appear in the TCRdb table, and some are missing; sequencing was by immunoSEQ multiplex PCR. This table holds about 98,000 clones, 90% to 95% found once. This material consisted of peripheral blood, taken after pregnancy. The origin of the receptors is a female donor in good health, enrolled as a control in a pregnancy study. Each CDR3 is given with its conserved first and last residue.

>TRBV11-2
CASSPRPGTGNTIYF
>TRBV11-3
CASSFGLAGGRSGELFF
>TRBV4-1
CASSHRQGTYEQYF
>TRBV4-1
CASSQILAGGKDTQYF
>TRBV18
CASSPFGTDFNYGYTF
>TRBV27
CASSPSSYEQYF
>TRBV11-2
CASSPDGSPYTEAFF
>TRBV12-5
CASGANIFDRNYGYTF
>TRBV6-5
CASTEGEGQPQHF
>TRBV7-9
CASSLEGFNEKLFF
>TRBV2
CASSDSGTDNSYEQYF
>TRBV30
CAWIPRGRVYGYTF
>TRBV10-1
CASSEGTGGRETQYF
>TRBV4-1
CASSQVDTSGLNEQFF
>TRBV15
CATSLTGRQETQYF
>TRBV6-1
CASSGGSLRGYTF
>TRBV2
CASTEWARTEAFF
>TRBV4-2
CASSPGNSGSPDTQYF
>TRBV18
CASSSRDRANEKLFF
>TRBV6-6
CASSGQGATEAFF
>TRBV27
CASSFGTGRNSYNEQFF
>TRBV5-5
CASSFRAGTYEQYF
>TRBV2
CASRQLNRNQPQHF
>TRBV18
CASSPSDLSGEQYF
>TRBV7-9
CASSLAGRNTEAFF
>TRBV10-1
CASSESGTANEKLFF
>TRBV28
CASSSPPGQGSQYF
>TRBV5-4
CASSLESGGVYGYTF
>TRBV7-9
CASSSNLVAGELFF
>TRBV6-5
CASSYSLAKPYEQYF
>TRBV2
CAFAEAQGASGYTF
>TRBV30
CAWGRLGSPLHF
>TRBV28
CAILPGQNAGELFF
>TRBV2
CASSEWDSSSYEQYF
>TRBV15
CATSRDRSGETQYF
>TRBV6-6
CASSYSGTGVWGELFF
>TRBV19
CASLLGAEAFF
>TRBV5-5
CASSSEGETQYF
>TRBV28
CASSLGQGQDQPQHF
>TRBV7-8
CASRRGPPNYGYTF
>TRBV6-1
CASSLAGGLTDTQYF
>TRBV7-8
CASSARQGSETQYF
>TRBV18
CASSPTTGGFNTQYF
>TRBV7-9
CASSPNRGHQPQHF
>TRBV5-1
CASSLDGGDGYTF
>TRBV7-9
CASSWGDRGQETQYF
>TRBV7-6
CASSLQKNTEAFF
>TRBV5-6
CASSPGTGHETQYF
>TRBV5-8
CASSSPPGLARSSYEQYF
>TRBV10-3
CAITEPGQQNEAFF
>TRBV6-1
CASSEDRGIREKLFF
>TRBV28
CASTGSDSLNYGYTF
>TRBV6-1
CASSDLSGGGETQYF
>TRBV7-9
CASSEGTGGTETQYF
>TRBV29-1
CSVAEGVEQFF
>TRBV6-1
CASGETGVSSPLHF
>TRBV5-6
CASSRGTVNEKLFF
>TRBV6-1
CAAWSGGNNEQFF